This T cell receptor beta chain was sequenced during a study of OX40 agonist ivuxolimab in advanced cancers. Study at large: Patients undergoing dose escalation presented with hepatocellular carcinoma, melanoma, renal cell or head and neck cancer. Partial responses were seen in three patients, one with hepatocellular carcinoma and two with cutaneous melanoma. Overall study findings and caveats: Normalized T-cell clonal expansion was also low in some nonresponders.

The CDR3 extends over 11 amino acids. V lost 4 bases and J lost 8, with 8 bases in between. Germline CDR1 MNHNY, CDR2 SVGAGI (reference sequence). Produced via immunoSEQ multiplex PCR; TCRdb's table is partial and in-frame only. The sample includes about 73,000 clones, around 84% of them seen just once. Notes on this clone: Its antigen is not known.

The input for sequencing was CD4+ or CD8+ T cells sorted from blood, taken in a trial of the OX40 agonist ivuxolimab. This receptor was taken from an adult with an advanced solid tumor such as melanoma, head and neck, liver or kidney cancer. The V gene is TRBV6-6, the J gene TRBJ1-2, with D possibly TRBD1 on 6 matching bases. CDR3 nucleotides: TGTGCCAGCAGTTTCAGGGGAGGCTACACCTTC. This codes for CASSFRGGYTF.